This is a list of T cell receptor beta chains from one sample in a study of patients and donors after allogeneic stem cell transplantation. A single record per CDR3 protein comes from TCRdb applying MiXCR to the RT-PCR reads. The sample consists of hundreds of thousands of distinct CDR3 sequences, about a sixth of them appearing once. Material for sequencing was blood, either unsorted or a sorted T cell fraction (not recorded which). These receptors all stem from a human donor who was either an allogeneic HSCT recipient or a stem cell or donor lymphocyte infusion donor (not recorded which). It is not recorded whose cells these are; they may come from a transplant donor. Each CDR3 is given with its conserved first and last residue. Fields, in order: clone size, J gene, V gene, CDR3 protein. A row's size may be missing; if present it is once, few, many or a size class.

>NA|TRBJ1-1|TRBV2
CASSEEGTANTEAFF
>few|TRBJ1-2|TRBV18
CASSPVQGLYGYTF
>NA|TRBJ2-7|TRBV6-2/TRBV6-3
CASKGGIYYEQYF
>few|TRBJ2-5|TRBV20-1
CSARDFRRLADQETQYF
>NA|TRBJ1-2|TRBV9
CASSAAGRSVGYTF
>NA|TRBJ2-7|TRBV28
CASSGDRATYEQYF
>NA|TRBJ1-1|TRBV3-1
CASSQVKVPVAFF
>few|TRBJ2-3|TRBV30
CAWSGWGLAPDTQYF
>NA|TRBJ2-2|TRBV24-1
CATSAPGGPNTGELFF
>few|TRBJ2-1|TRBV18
CASSPRRQNDEQFF
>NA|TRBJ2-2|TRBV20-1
CSAKDRPNTGELFF
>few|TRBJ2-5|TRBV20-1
CSARVTDQETQYF
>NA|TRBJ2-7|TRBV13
CASSKQNRGDYEQYF
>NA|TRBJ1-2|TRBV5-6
CASSLGGHYGYTF
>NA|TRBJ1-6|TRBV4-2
CASSRQGRNNSPLHF
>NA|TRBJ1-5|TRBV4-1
CASSHPERGVYQPQHF
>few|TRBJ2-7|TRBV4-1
CASSQAPGTSVYEQYF
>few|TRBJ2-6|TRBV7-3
CASSGRQTSAGANVLTF
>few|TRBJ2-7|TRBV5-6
CASSMGQGLFEQYF
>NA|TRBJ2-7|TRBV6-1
CASKGDSPYEQYF
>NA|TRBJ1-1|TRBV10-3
CAICARGDTEAFF
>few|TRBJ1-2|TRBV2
CASLQGVYGYTF